This TCR beta chain was retrieved from a study of cytomegalovirus exposure and HLA in healthy donors. General study results and limits: The dataset shows that most TCR sequences were rare, while some public TCRs occurred in many donors. Diagnosis of cytomegalovirus status made by the classifier reportedly showed high specificity and sensitivity.

PCR was performed using 60 Vbeta and 13 Jbeta primers. Here immunoSEQ multiplex PCR was the method, and the copy in TCRdb shows in-frame clones only, minus some. The sample has about 75,000 clones, 70% to 85% seen once. Germline loops: CDR1 KGHSH, CDR2 LQKENI. The CDR3 runs 14 residues. V was cut by 6 bases and J by 0 bases, with 10 bases left in between. In the case of this clone: As yet, its antigen is unknown.

Sequencing was done on a sample of PBMCs. This chain connects TRBV18 to TRBJ2-3; D is ambiguous. The TCR was taken from an older man in good health and CMV-seropositive. The CDR3 DNA sequence: TGTGCCAGCTCGTCAATGACTAGCACAGATACGCAGTATTTT. The encoded protein is CASSSMTSTDTQYF.